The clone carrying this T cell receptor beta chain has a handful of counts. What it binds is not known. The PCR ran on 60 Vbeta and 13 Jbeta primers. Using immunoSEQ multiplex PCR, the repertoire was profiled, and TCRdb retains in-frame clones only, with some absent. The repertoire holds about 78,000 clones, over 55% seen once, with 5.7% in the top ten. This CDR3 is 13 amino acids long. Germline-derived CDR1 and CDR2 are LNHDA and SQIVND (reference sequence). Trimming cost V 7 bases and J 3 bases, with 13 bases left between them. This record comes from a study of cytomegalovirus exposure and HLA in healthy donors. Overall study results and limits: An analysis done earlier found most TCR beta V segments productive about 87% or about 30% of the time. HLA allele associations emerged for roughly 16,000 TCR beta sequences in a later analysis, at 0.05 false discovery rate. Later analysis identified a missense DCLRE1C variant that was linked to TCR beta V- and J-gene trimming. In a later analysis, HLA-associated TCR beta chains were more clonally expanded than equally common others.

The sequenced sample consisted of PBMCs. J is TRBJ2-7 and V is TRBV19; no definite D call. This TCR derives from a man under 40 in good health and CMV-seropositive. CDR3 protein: CASMGTASYEQYF. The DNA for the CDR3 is TGTGCCAGTATGGGTACAGCCAGCTACGAGCAGTACTTC.